This T cell receptor beta chain was recorded in a study of Tregs in tolerant kidney transplant recipients. The assay was immunoSEQ multiplex PCR, and TCRdb's table has in-frame clones only and misses some. The sample records approximately 41,000 clones, about 95% being singletons. Turning to this clone: Its antigen is not known.

The germline V and J ends were trimmed by 4 bases and 8 bases, with 21 bases remaining between them. CDR1 and CDR2 from the germline V gene are SGHDT and YYEEEE. The CDR3 loop spans 15 amino acids. The TCR originated in a human donor in good health. V gene TRBV5-6 combines with J gene TRBJ1-2; tentatively, D is TRBD1 (5 bases). Specimen: Tregs from blood cultured with allogeneic cells. For the CDR3, the DNA is TGTGCCAGCAGCCCTCGGGGGAAGGGAACGGTCGGCTACACCTTC. It translates to CASSPRGKGTVGYTF.